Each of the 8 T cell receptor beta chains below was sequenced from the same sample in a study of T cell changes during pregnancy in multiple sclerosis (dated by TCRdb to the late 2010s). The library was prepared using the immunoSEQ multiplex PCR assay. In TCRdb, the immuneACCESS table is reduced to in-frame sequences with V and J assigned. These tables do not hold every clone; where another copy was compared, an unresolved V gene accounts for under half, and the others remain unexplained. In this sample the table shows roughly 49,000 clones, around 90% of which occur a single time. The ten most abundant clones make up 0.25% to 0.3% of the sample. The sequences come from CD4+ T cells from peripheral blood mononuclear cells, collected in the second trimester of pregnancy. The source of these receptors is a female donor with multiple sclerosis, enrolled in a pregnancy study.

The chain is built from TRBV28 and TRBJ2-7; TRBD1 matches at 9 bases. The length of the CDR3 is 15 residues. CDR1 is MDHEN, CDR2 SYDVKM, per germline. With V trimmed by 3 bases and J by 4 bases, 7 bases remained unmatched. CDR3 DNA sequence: TGTGCCAGCAGTTTTGCCGGGACAGGGATATACGAGCAGTACTTC. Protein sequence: CASSFAGTGIYEQYF.

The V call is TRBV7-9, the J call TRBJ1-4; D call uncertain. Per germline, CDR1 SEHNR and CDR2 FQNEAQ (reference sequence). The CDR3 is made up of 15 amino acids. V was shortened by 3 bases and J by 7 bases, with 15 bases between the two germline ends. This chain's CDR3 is CASSLVRGIGEKLFF. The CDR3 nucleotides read TGTGCCAGCAGCTTGGTACGGGGTATCGGTGAAAAACTGTTTTTT.

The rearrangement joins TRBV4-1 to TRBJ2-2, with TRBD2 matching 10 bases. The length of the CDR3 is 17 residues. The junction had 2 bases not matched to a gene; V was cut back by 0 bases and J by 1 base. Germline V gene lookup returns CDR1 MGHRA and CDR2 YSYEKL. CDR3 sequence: CASSQDPSGRNTGELFF. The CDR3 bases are TGCGCCAGCAGCCAAGACCCTAGCGGGAGGAACACCGGGGAGCTGTTTTTT.

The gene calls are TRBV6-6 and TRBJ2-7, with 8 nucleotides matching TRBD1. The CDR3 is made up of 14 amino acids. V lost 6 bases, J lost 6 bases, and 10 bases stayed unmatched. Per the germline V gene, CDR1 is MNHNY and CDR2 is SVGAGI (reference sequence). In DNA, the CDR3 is TGTGCCAGCAGAAATAAAGACAGGGGTCGCGAGCAGTACTTC. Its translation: CASRNKDRGREQYF.

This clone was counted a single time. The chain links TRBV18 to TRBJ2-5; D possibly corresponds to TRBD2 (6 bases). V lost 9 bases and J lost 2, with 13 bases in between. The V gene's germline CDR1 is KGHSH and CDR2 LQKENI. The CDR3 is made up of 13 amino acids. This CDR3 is CASSRGIQETQYF. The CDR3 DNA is TGTGCCAGTTCGCGGGGTATTCAAGAGACCCAGTACTTC.

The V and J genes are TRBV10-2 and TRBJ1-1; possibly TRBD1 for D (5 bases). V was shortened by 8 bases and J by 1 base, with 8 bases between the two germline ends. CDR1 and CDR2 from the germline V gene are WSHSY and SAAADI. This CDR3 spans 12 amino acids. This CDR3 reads CASGGGNTEAFF. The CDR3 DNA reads TGCGCCAGCGGGGGAGGGAACACTGAAGCTTTCTTT.

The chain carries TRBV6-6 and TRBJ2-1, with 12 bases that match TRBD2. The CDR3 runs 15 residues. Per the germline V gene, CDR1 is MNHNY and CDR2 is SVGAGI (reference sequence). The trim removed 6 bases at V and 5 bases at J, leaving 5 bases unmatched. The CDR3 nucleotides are TGTGCCAGCAGACCCCTAGCGGGGGGGGACAATGAGCAGTTCTTC. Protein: CASRPLAGGDNEQFF.

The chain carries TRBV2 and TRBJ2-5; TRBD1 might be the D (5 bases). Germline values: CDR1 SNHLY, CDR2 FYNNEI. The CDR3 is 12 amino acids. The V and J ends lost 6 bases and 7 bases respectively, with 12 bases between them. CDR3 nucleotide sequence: TGTGCCAGCAGCAGACCGACAGCGACCCAGTACTTC. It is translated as CASSRPTATQYF.